This paragraph covers one T cell receptor beta chain sequence. This record comes from a study of blood T cell repertoires in COVID-19. At the level of the study: Donors in the United States, Italy and Spain gave samples during acute or convalescent COVID-19. T cells, B-cell-depleted T cells, or PBMCs provided the cDNA or gDNA that served as material.

Trimming removed 0 bases from V and 0 bases from J, with 15 bases in between. Germline CDR1 reads LGHNA; CDR2 reads YSLEER. CDR3 length: 18 residues. In the original analysis: Nucleated cell counts were estimated from reference gene primer amplification. Method: immunoSEQ multiplex PCR; TCRdb's copy keeps in-frame clones and lacks some. Clonal size and the V and J genes are those of that table, whereas D and trimming came from the DNA. The table lists roughly 120,000 clones, around nine tenths of them singletons. The V gene is TRBV4-3, the J gene TRBJ2-1; D is possibly TRBD2 (5 bases). This receptor was obtained from a woman aged 50 to 60 with acute or convalescent COVID-19. The sample was peripheral blood. This CDR3 is CASSQDFSVASSYNEQFF. CDR3 bases: TGCGCCAGCAGCCAAGATTTTAGCGTAGCAAGCTCCTACAATGAGCAGTTCTTC.